This T cell receptor beta chain was captured in a study of T cells after somatic rescue of genetic block. Produced via immunoSEQ multiplex PCR; TCRdb's table is partial and in-frame only. The sample has approximately 70,000 clones; approximately 90% are singletons. Germline V lookup: CDR1 MNHEY, CDR2 SVGAGI. The CDR3 runs 11 residues. The V end lost 6 bases, the J end lost 4 bases, and 5 bases lay between the germline ends. The sample consisted of peripheral blood mononuclear cells (PBMCs). The chain has TRBV6-5 and TRBJ2-3; D remains ambiguous. The TCR was taken from a young man. DNA of the CDR3: TGTGCCAGCAGGAGATCAGATACGCAGTATTTT. Translated, it gives CASRRSDTQYF.